The clone carrying this T cell receptor (beta chain) was counted once. The sample comes from a study of control samples from healthy donors and cancer patients. The CDR3 has 13 residues. The V end was cut by 7 bases, the J end by 4 bases, with 11 bases between. Germline values: CDR1 SNHLY, CDR2 FYNNEI. Sequenced by immunoSEQ multiplex PCR; TCRdb stores in-frame clones only, minus some. The sample includes about 130,000 clones, roughly 91% of them seen just once. Sequenced input: PBMCs. The chain carries TRBV2 and TRBJ2-1; no clear D. This receptor was obtained from a middle-aged man with head and neck cancer. This CDR3 is CASKHRAYNEQFF. Written as DNA, the CDR3 is TGTGCCAGCAAACACAGAGCTTACAATGAGCAGTTCTTC. The variable domain in full, with the rest retrieved from reference TRBV2 and TRBJ2-1, is EPEVTQTPSHQVTQMGQEVILRCVPISNHLYFYWYRQILGQKVEFLVSFYNNEISEKSEIFDDQFSVERPDGSNFTLKIRSTKLEDSAMYFCASKHRAYNEQFFGPGTRLTVL.